A selection of T cell receptor beta chains follows, all from one sample in a study of a mutant IDH1 vaccine in newly diagnosed glioma. Sequencing used immunoSEQ multiplex PCR; TCRdb keeps in-frame clones, though not all of them. Of about 88,000 clones listed, over 75% are singletons. The input for sequencing was PBMCs, taken from a glioma patient treated with radiotherapy, temozolomide or both. The receptors come from a man aged 40-50 years with glioma. Some clones in this sample may be carry-over from other donors' samples. Both conserved end residues are part of each CDR3. The D gene is left open where the match is weak. Some rows mark clone size as missing; the rest say once, few, many or name a class of expanded clone.

V gene	D gene	J gene	clone size	CDR3 protein	CDR3 DNA
TRBV5-3	.	TRBJ1-3	.	CARSHSGTERSGNTIYF	TGTGCCAGAAGCCACTCGGGGACGGAACGCTCTGGAAACACCATATATTTT
TRBV7-2	.	TRBJ1-5	few	CASSLLAGNQPQHF	TGTGCCAGCAGCTTACTCGCGGGCAATCAGCCCCAGCATTTT
TRBV19	.	TRBJ2-5	.	CASSKGQGRETQYF	TGTGCCAGTAGTAAAGGTCAGGGGCGAGAGACCCAGTACTTC
TRBV29-1	TRBD1	TRBJ1-1	.	CSVALRDRRTEAFF	TGCAGCGTTGCTCTCCGGGACAGGCGGACTGAAGCTTTCTTT
TRBV29-1	TRBD1	TRBJ2-7	.	CSAATGSFYEQYF	TGCAGCGCTGCGACAGGGAGTTTCTACGAGCAGTACTTC
TRBV19	.	TRBJ1-3	.	CASSIVEDRHRNTIYF	TGTGCCAGTAGTATAGTAGAGGACAGACACCGAAACACCATATATTTT
TRBV19	.	TRBJ2-6	.	CASSMGVGANVLTF	TGTGCCAGTAGTATGGGGGTTGGGGCCAACGTCCTGACTTTC
TRBV6-5	.	TRBJ2-2	.	CASKRVRGTDGELFF	TGTGCCAGCAAACGAGTCCGGGGTACGGACGGGGAGCTGTTTTTT
TRBV5-1	.	TRBJ1-6	once	CASRFGAENSPLHF	TGCGCCAGCAGATTCGGGGCAGAAAATTCACCCCTCCACTTT
TRBV6-1	.	TRBJ1-5	.	CASSLIWGNQPQHF	TGTGCCAGCAGCCTTATCTGGGGCAATCAGCCCCAGCATTTT
TRBV25-1	TRBD1	TRBJ2-7	.	CASSEGTGSYEQYF	TGTGCCAGCAGTGAGGGGACAGGGAGCTACGAGCAGTACTTC
TRBV11-1	TRBD1	TRBJ1-4	few	CASTRDRVNEKLFF	TGTGCCAGCACCAGGGACAGGGTGAATGAAAAACTGTTTTTT
TRBV2	.	TRBJ1-1	.	CASIPGRTEAFF	TGTGCCAGCATTCCCGGGAGGACTGAAGCTTTCTTT
TRBV7-9	.	TRBJ2-7	.	CASSLGGGGGDEQYF	TGTGCCAGCAGCTTAGGAGGGGGAGGGGGTGACGAGCAGTACTTC
TRBV5-1	.	TRBJ2-5	.	CASSLAGWETQYF	TGCGCCAGCAGCTTGGCCGGTTGGGAGACCCAGTACTTC
TRBV29-1	.	TRBJ1-2	.	CSVETAIGGYTF	TGCAGCGTTGAGACAGCCATCGGTGGCTACACCTTC
TRBV5-6	.	TRBJ1-1	.	CASSFAANTEAFF	TGTGCCAGCAGCTTTGCAGCGAACACTGAAGCTTTCTTT
TRBV7-2	TRBD1	TRBJ2-5	.	CASSKDRGQETQYF	TGTGCCAGCAGCAAGGACAGGGGCCAAGAGACCCAGTACTTC
TRBV10-1	.	TRBJ1-1	.	CASSNHANTEAFF	TGCGCCAGCAGTAACCACGCGAACACTGAAGCTTTCTTT
TRBV29-1	.	TRBJ1-1	.	CSADGQGMNTEAFF	TGCAGCGCCGACGGGCAGGGAATGAACACTGAAGCTTTCTTT
TRBV5-1	.	TRBJ1-6	few	CASRDGSDPLHF	TGCGCCAGCCGGGACGGGTCGGATCCCCTCCACTTT
TRBV19	.	TRBJ2-7	few	CASSGQGLYEQYF	TGTGCCAGTAGTGGGCAGGGGCTCTACGAGCAGTACTTC
TRBV5-1	TRBD1	TRBJ1-3	.	CASSVGQAGSGNTIYF	TGCGCCAGCAGCGTGGGACAGGCCGGCTCTGGAAACACCATATATTTT
TRBV4-1	.	TRBJ2-5	.	CASSDDRGETQYF	TGCGCCAGCAGCGACGACCGAGGAGAGACCCAGTACTTC
TRBV12-5	.	TRBJ2-5	.	CASGLAPGQMYQETQYF	TGTGCTAGTGGTTTGGCGCCAGGACAGATGTACCAAGAGACCCAGTACTTC
TRBV4-1	.	TRBJ2-5	.	CASSTAGEETQYF	TGCGCCAGCAGCACGGCAGGGGAAGAGACCCAGTACTTC
TRBV5-1	TRBD2	TRBJ2-7	.	CASKEGLAGPYEQYF	TGCGCCAGCAAGGAGGGACTAGCGGGTCCCTACGAGCAGTACTTC
TRBV5-1	.	TRBJ2-1	.	CASSPETGYNEQFF	TGCGCCAGCAGCCCTGAAACAGGGTACAATGAGCAGTTCTTC
TRBV29-1	TRBD1	TRBJ1-3	.	CSALGQVSGNTIYF	TGCAGCGCCCTTGGACAGGTCTCTGGAAACACCATATATTTT
TRBV6-1	.	TRBJ2-7	.	CASREGSTYEQYF	TGTGCCAGCAGGGAGGGGTCTACCTACGAGCAGTACTTC
TRBV5-1	TRBD2	TRBJ2-5	once	CASRLSGGAMQTQYF	TGCGCCAGCAGGTTGAGCGGGGGGGCCATGCAGACCCAGTACTTC
TRBV29-1	.	TRBJ1-1	few	CSLEGTEAFF	TGCAGTCTAGAGGGCACTGAAGCTTTCTTT
TRBV5-1	.	TRBJ1-3	.	CASSSSDGGNTIYF	TGCGCCAGCAGCTCTTCCGACGGGGGAAACACCATATATTTT
TRBV19	.	TRBJ1-2	.	CASSMGRGVFHGYTF	TGTGCCAGTAGTATGGGCCGAGGGGTATTCCATGGCTACACCTTC